This is a list of T cell receptor beta chains from one sample in a study of cytomegalovirus exposure and HLA in healthy donors. Libraries were prepared by immunoSEQ multiplex PCR; TCRdb keeps only in-frame clonotypes and omits some of them. The data show tens of thousands of clones, with roughly 77% seen just once and 6% to 7% held by the top ten. Source material: PBMCs. The receptors originated from a young man in good health and CMV-seropositive. Both conserved end residues are part of each CDR3. The D gene is left open where the match is weak. Clone sizes are given selectively: once, few, many, or a class where the clone is expanded.

V gene	D gene	clone size	J gene	CDR3 protein	CDR3 DNA
TRBV6-6	TRBD1	-	TRBJ2-1	CATGTGGDNEQFF	TGTGCCACTGGGACAGGGGGGGACAATGAGCAGTTCTTC
TRBV4-2	TRBD1	-	TRBJ1-1	CASSQDGTGSPEAFF	TGTGCCAGCAGCCAAGACGGGACAGGGAGCCCTGAAGCTTTCTTT
TRBV5-4	TRBD1	-	TRBJ2-5	CASSQGTEETQYF	TGTGCCAGCAGCCAAGGGACAGAAGAGACCCAGTACTTC
TRBV9	-	-	TRBJ1-3	CASSATGVGNTIYF	TGTGCCAGCAGCGCCACAGGTGTAGGAAACACCATATATTTT
TRBV7-6	-	-	TRBJ2-5	CASSPVGLETQYF	TGTGCCAGCAGCCCCGTGGGCCTAGAGACCCAGTACTTC
TRBV19	TRBD1	-	TRBJ1-2	CASSRQGSNYGYTF	TGTGCCAGTAGCCGACAGGGGTCCAACTATGGCTACACCTTC
TRBV9	-	-	TRBJ2-3	CASSVISGVTDTQYF	TGTGCCAGCAGCGTCATCTCGGGGGTCACAGATACGCAGTATTTT
TRBV4-2	TRBD1	-	TRBJ2-2	CASSQERDRGTGELFF	TGTGCCAGCAGCCAAGAACGAGACAGGGGCACCGGGGAGCTGTTTTTT
TRBV27	-	-	TRBJ1-4	CASRKRGDSEKLFF	TGTGCCAGCAGAAAGAGAGGTGACTCCGAAAAACTGTTTTTT
TRBV18	-	-	TRBJ1-2	CASSPNHGDHNYGYTF	TGTGCCAGCTCACCGAACCACGGAGACCATAACTATGGCTACACCTTC
TRBV5-6	TRBD1	-	TRBJ1-2	CASSLVLAQGASGYTF	TGTGCCAGCAGCTTGGTACTCGCGCAGGGGGCGAGTGGCTACACCTTC
TRBV5-1	TRBD2	-	TRBJ2-5	CASSLGTSGVQETQYF	TGCGCCAGCAGCCTGGGGACTAGCGGGGTACAAGAGACCCAGTACTTC
TRBV27	TRBD1	-	TRBJ1-2	CASSSLAGGDYGYTF	TGTGCCAGCAGTTCTCTAGCAGGGGGAGATTATGGCTACACCTTC
TRBV11-2	-	few	TRBJ1-1	CASSSRRDTEAFF	TGTGCCAGCAGCTCGCGCCGGGACACTGAAGCTTTCTTT
TRBV27	-	once	TRBJ2-2	CASSLSGGGAPGELFF	TGTGCCAGCAGTTTATCAGGTGGGGGGGCTCCCGGGGAGCTGTTTTTT
TRBV19	-	-	TRBJ2-2	CASSKGQNTGELFF	TGTGCCAGTAGTAAGGGACAGAACACCGGGGAGCTGTTTTTT
TRBV14	-	-	TRBJ1-6	CASSPIGVSPLHF	TGTGCCAGCAGCCCGATAGGGGTTTCACCCCTCCACTTT
TRBV6-4	TRBD1	-	TRBJ1-6	CASSSVPPGQVSSPLHF	TGTGCCAGCAGTTCAGTTCCCCCGGGACAGGTTTCTTCACCCCTCCACTTT
TRBV2	-	few	TRBJ1-5	CASSEGLSGNQPQHF	TGTGCCAGCAGTGAGGGGCTGAGTGGCAATCAGCCCCAGCATTTT
TRBV5-6	-	-	TRBJ2-6	CANDTFPSSGANVLTF	TGTGCCAACGACACATTTCCGAGCTCTGGGGCCAACGTCCTGACTTTC
TRBV5-4	-	-	TRBJ1-1	CASSPRGKGSLTNTEAFF	TGTGCCAGCAGCCCCCGTGGGAAAGGGAGCCTTACGAACACTGAAGCTTTCTTT
TRBV6-6	-	few	TRBJ2-7	CASTARLVSYEQYF	TGTGCCAGCACCGCTCGACTAGTTTCGTACGAGCAGTACTTC